This is a list of T cell receptor beta chains from one sample in a study of OX40 agonist ivuxolimab in advanced cancers. TCRdb keeps only in-frame clones here, not all; method: immunoSEQ multiplex PCR. This table holds roughly 70,000 clones, 85% found once. Sequenced here: CD4+ or CD8+ T cells sorted from blood, sampled in a trial of the OX40 agonist ivuxolimab. All receptors come from an adult with an advanced solid tumor such as melanoma, head and neck, liver or kidney cancer. Each CDR3 is given with its conserved first and last residue. The D gene is left open where the match is weak. Clone sizes are given selectively: once, few, many, or a class where the clone is expanded.

abundance	len	d_gene	v_gene	j_gene	CDR3nt	CDR3aa
once	19	TRBD1	TRBV7-6	TRBJ1-4	TGTGCCAGCAGCTTTCTTGGGCCGGGACAGGGAGGGACTAATGAAAAACTGTTTTTT	CASSFLGPGQGGTNEKLFF
.	13	.	TRBV9	TRBJ1-4	TGTGCCAGCAGCGGGGGGCTTGGTGAAAAACTGTTTTTT	CASSGGLGEKLFF
.	14	TRBD1	TRBV29-1	TRBJ1-1	TGCAGCGTCCAACCCGGGACAGGGAACACTGAAGCTTTCTTT	CSVQPGTGNTEAFF
.	14	.	TRBV30	TRBJ1-5	TGTGCCTGGAGAGCGACAGGTAGCAATCAGCCCCAGCATTTT	CAWRATGSNQPQHF
.	16	.	TRBV6-6	TRBJ2-2	TGTGCCAGCTGGTTAGGGTGGGGAGAAAACACCGGGGAGCTGTTTTTT	CASWLGWGENTGELFF
.	15	.	TRBV5-1	TRBJ1-5	TGCGCCAGCAGCTTGTCGGGGGATAGCAATCAGCCCCAGCATTTT	CASSLSGDSNQPQHF
once	15	TRBD1	TRBV5-5	TRBJ2-7	TGTGCCAGCAGTTTTGGGACAGCAATATCCTACGAGCAGTACTTC	CASSFGTAISYEQYF
.	18	TRBD2	TRBV11-2	TRBJ2-1	TGTGCCAGCAGCTTAGACCCGACTAGCGGGGGGACCTACAATGAGCAGTTCTTC	CASSLDPTSGGTYNEQFF
.	14	.	TRBV18	TRBJ1-2	TGTGCCAGCTCATCATTAACAGGGAAGACGGGCTACACCTTC	CASSSLTGKTGYTF
.	14	.	TRBV5-1	TRBJ1-1	TGCGCCAGCAGCCTCCGGACGGGGAACACTGAAGCTTTCTTT	CASSLRTGNTEAFF
few	19	TRBD1	TRBV5-1	TRBJ1-1	TGCGCCAGCAGCTTTTCCTTAGCCGGGACAGGGGGCTTAGTAACTGAAGCTTTCTTT	CASSFSLAGTGGLVTEAFF
few	14	.	TRBV5-1	TRBJ2-7	TGCGCCAGCAGCTTGTCACAGGGACCTAACGAGCAGTACTTC	CASSLSQGPNEQYF
.	16	TRBD1	TRBV5-5	TRBJ2-2	TGTGCCAGCAGCGCCCTGGGACAGGGAGGCGCCGGGGAGCTGTTTTTT	CASSALGQGGAGELFF
.	18	TRBD1	TRBV29-1	TRBJ2-2	TGCAGCGTCTTCACCGGGACAGGGATTATACTGAACACCGGGGAGCTGTTTTTT	CSVFTGTGIILNTGELFF
.	15	.	TRBV5-4	TRBJ1-2	TGTGCCAGCCTCGCTTTCGTACCAGGGACCTATGGCTACACCTTC	CASLAFVPGTYGYTF
.	16	TRBD1	TRBV30	TRBJ1-5	TGTGCCTGGAGATCCCCGGGACAGGGGAGCAATCAGCCCCAGCATTTT	CAWRSPGQGSNQPQHF
.	15	.	TRBV14	TRBJ2-7	TGTGCCAGCAGCCAAGATCTTCTTACCTCTGGCGAGCAGTACTTC	CASSQDLLTSGEQYF
.	15	.	TRBV5-4	TRBJ2-2	TGTGCCAGCAGCCCCCTTTCAGTTAACACCGGGGAGCTGTTTTTT	CASSPLSVNTGELFF
.	14	.	TRBV2	TRBJ1-5	TGTGCCAGCAGTGAAGAGATTTTCAATCAGCCCCAGCATTTT	CASSEEIFNQPQHF
once	15	TRBD2	TRBV10-1	TRBJ2-1	TGCGCCAGCAGTAAGCTAGCGGGCTCCTACAATGAGCAGTTCTTC	CASSKLAGSYNEQFF
.	13	.	TRBV5-4	TRBJ1-3	TGTGCCAGCAGCTTAGGGCTTCGAAACACCATATATTTT	CASSLGLRNTIYF
.	12	TRBD1	TRBV2	TRBJ1-1	TGTGCCAGCAGGCAAGAGACAGGGGAAGCTTTCTTT	CASRQETGEAFF
few	15	.	TRBV6-5	TRBJ1-2	TGTGCCAGCAGTTACCGAAAACAGGGTATCGATGGCTACACCTTC	CASSYRKQGIDGYTF
.	14	.	TRBV11-2	TRBJ2-1	TGTGCCAGCAGCTTGATACAGGGCTACAATGAGCAGTTCTTC	CASSLIQGYNEQFF
once	15	.	TRBV7-8	TRBJ1-4	TGTGCCAGCAGGTCCATCGGGACACAATATGAAAAACTGTTTTTT	CASRSIGTQYEKLFF
.	15	TRBD2	TRBV2	TRBJ2-2	TGTGCCAGCGGGATAGCGGGTCCGAGTACCGGGGAGCTGTTTTTT	CASGIAGPSTGELFF
few	12	TRBD2	TRBV15	TRBJ2-7	TGTGCCACCAGCAGAGATGGGGCTAGCGGTAACTTC	CATSRDGASGNF
once	18	TRBD1	TRBV19	TRBJ1-4	TGTGCCAGTAGTAGTGGAGAGCCCTGGACAGGGGGTCCCGAAAAACTGTTTTTT	CASSSGEPWTGGPEKLFF
.	14	.	TRBV28	TRBJ1-4	TGTGCCAGCAGTCCGGGAGGTCGGGATGAAAAACTGTTTTTT	CASSPGGRDEKLFF
.	13	TRBD1	TRBV6-6	TRBJ1-2	TGTGCCAGCAGCCCACAGGGGGACTATGGCTACACCTTC	CASSPQGDYGYTF
once	13	.	TRBV6-5	TRBJ2-3	TGTGCCAGCAGCCAGGGATCCTGGAATACGCAGTATTTT	CASSQGSWNTQYF
once	15	TRBD2	TRBV19	TRBJ2-1	TGTGCCAGTACCCAAGGGACTAGCGGTGCGAATGAGCAGTTCTTC	CASTQGTSGANEQFF
.	11	.	TRBV30	TRBJ1-2	TGTGCCAGCCAAACGGCCTATGGCTACACCTTC	CASQTAYGYTF
.	15	TRBD1	TRBV28	TRBJ2-1	TGTGCCAGCAGTTTAGGGGGACAGATCTACAATGAGCAGTTCTTC	CASSLGGQIYNEQFF
once	15	TRBD2	TRBV7-3	TRBJ2-1	TGTGCCAGCAGCTTACTAGCGGGGGGGCCAGGTGAGCAGTTCTTC	CASSLLAGGPGEQFF
once	14	TRBD1	TRBV28	TRBJ2-5	TGTGCCAGCAGCTTACGAACAGGGGTAGAGACCCAGTACTTC	CASSLRTGVETQYF
.	16	.	TRBV4-1	TRBJ2-2	TGCGCCAGCAGGCCGCGGGCGGAATTGAACACCGGGGAGCTGTTTTTT	CASRPRAELNTGELFF
.	12	.	TRBV28	TRBJ2-3	TGTGCCAGCAGTTTCTCAGCAGATACGCAGTATTTT	CASSFSADTQYF
.	14	TRBD1	TRBV6-5	TRBJ1-5	TGTGCCAGCAGTTACAACAGGGGGAATCAGCCCCAGCATTTT	CASSYNRGNQPQHF
.	15	TRBD1	TRBV7-3	TRBJ1-4	TGTGCCAGCAGCCCGTCGGGACAGCCTAATGAAAAACTGTTTTTT	CASSPSGQPNEKLFF
.	13	.	TRBV11-2	TRBJ2-7	TGTGCCAGCAGCTTAGCGTCCTCGGGGTCAGGAAACTTC	CASSLASSGSGNF
.	15	.	TRBV7-6	TRBJ2-1	TGTGCCAGCAGCCAAGCCAACAGGGGGGGGAATGAGCAGTTCTTC	CASSQANRGGNEQFF
few	14	TRBD1	TRBV6-5	TRBJ1-2	TGTGCCAGCAGGACAGGGGGCGTTAACTATGGCTACACCTTC	CASRTGGVNYGYTF
once	12	.	TRBV25-1	TRBJ1-2	TGTGCCAGCACTAGGGCGGGATATGGCTACACCTTC	CASTRAGYGYTF
.	16	TRBD1	TRBV7-8	TRBJ2-7	TGTGCCAGCAGCCCCGAGACAGGGGGGTTTTCCTACGAGCAGTACTTC	CASSPETGGFSYEQYF
.	14	.	TRBV5-1	TRBJ2-3	TGCGCCAGCAGCTTGGACTCGTCCACAGATACGCAGTATTTT	CASSLDSSTDTQYF
.	13	.	TRBV4-1	TRBJ1-4	TGCGCCAGCAGCCAACTGGGGGTACAGAAACTGTTTTTT	CASSQLGVQKLFF
.	13	.	TRBV19	TRBJ2-4	TGTGCCAGTAGGAGGCGGGGCAAAAACATTCAGTACTTC	CASRRRGKNIQYF